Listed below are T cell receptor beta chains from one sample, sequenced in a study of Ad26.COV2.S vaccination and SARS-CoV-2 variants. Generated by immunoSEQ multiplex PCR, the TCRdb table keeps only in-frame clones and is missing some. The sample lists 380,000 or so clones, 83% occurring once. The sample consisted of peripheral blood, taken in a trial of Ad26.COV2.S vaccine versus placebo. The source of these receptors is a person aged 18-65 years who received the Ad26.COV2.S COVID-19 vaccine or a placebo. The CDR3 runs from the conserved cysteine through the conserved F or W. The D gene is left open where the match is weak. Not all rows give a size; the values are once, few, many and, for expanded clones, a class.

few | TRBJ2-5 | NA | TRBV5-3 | CARSPRPRDQYF | TGTGCCAGAAGCCCTCGCCCTAGGGACCAGTACTTC
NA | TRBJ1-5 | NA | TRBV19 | CASSIGGLGNQPQHF | TGTGCCAGTAGTATAGGAGGGTTAGGAAATCAGCCCCAGCATTTT
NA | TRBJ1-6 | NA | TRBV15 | CATSRVQGNSPLHF | TGTGCCACCAGCAGAGTACAGGGAAATTCACCCCTCCACTTT
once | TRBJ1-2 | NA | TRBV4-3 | CASSQVGASYGYTF | TGCGCCAGCAGCCAAGTAGGGGCTTCCTATGGCTACACCTTC
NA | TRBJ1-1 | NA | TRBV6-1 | CATNQGSLTEAFF | TGTGCCACTAACCAGGGGAGTCTCACTGAAGCTTTCTTT
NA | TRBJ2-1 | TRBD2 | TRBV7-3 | CASSLAGDGYNEQFF | TGTGCCAGCAGCTTAGCGGGAGATGGATACAATGAGCAGTTCTTC
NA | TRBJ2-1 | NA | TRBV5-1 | CASSLLDSSYNEQFF | TGCGCCAGCAGCTTGTTAGACAGCTCCTACAATGAGCAGTTCTTC
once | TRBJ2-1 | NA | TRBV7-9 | CASSLVDEQFF | TGTGCCAGCAGCTTAGTCGATGAGCAGTTCTTC
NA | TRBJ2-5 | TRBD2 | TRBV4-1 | CASSQNSQSGGKTQYF | TGCGCCAGCAGCCAAAACTCACAGTCGGGGGGTAAGACCCAGTACTTC
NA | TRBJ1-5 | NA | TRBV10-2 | CAGGPTGPQHF | TGCGCCGGGGGGCCGACTGGGCCCCAGCATTTT
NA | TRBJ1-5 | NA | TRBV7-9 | CASSPLTGQPQHF | TGTGCCAGCAGCCCATTGACGGGACAGCCCCAGCATTTT
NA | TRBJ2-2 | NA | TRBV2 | CASTYEGSTGELFF | TGTGCCAGCACTTACGAGGGCTCCACCGGGGAGCTGTTTTTT
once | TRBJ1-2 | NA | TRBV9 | CASSVGPADGYTF | TGTGCCAGCAGCGTAGGGCCAGCGGACGGCTACACCTTC
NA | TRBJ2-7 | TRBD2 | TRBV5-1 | CASSSAGAYEQYF | TGCGCCAGCAGCTCAGCGGGGGCCTACGAGCAGTACTTC
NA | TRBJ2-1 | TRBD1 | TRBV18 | CASSPAGTGSYNEQFF | TGTGCCAGCTCACCAGCCGGGACAGGGTCCTACAATGAGCAGTTCTTC